A single T cell receptor beta chain is shown here with its context. The sample originates from a study of blood T cell repertoires in COVID-19. V lost 1 base, J lost 4 bases, and 10 bases lay in between. CDR3 length: 15 amino acids. Per the germline V gene, CDR1 is SGHAT and CDR2 is FQNNGV. Authors' processing steps: Scientists estimated how many nucleated cells there were by amplifying reference gene primers. The protocol was immunoSEQ multiplex PCR, while the TCRdb copy is restricted to in-frame clones and leaves out a portion. V and J calls and clone size are given by that table; D and trimming were obtained from the DNA. The sample has approximately 67,000 clones, 75% to 95% seen once.

The sample was peripheral blood. The sequence was collected from a woman between 55 and 75 years old with active COVID-19. This chain joins TRBV11-2 and TRBJ2-2; unclear D gene. The CDR3 is CASSLVFGVTGELFF. The DNA for the CDR3 is TGTGCCAGCAGCTTAGTATTCGGAGTCACCGGGGAGCTGTTTTTT. Supplemented by reference TRBV11-2 and TRBJ2-2, the full variable domain reads EAGVAQSPRYKIIEKRQSVAFWCNPISGHATLYWYQQILGQGPKLLIQFQNNGVVDDSQLPKDRFSAERLKGVDSTLKIQPAKLEDSAVYLCASSLVFGVTGELFFGEGSRLTVL.